The 20 T cell receptor beta chains below come from one sample, sequenced in a study of T-cell memory formation after mild COVID-19. TCRdb reprocessed the 5' RACE reads with MiXCR, giving one entry per CDR3 protein. The repertoire holds about 320,000 distinct CDR3 sequences, with 13% to 15% as singletons. Sequences were obtained from PBMCs or a T cell subset sorted from them (not recorded which). All receptors come from a man in his late teens or twenties who had mild COVID-19 (a few samples of this study predate the infection). Cell type and time point are not known.

In its sample, this clonotype was seen a few times. The chain joins TRBV7-2 to TRBJ1-1, with TRBD1 as a possible D gene (5 bases). The CDR3 has 14 residues. Trimming took off 5 bases at V and 1 base at J, with 11 bases between the two ends. Germline V gives CDR1 SGHTA, CDR2 FQGNSA. The CDR3 sequence: CASSRGRRNTEAFF. CDR3 DNA: TGTGCCAGCAGCCGGGGACGGCGGAACACTGAAGCTTTCTTT.

This clonotype has ten or more counts. This chain links TRBV5-5 with TRBJ2-5, with TRBD2 as a possible D gene (5 bases). The CDR3 length is 14 residues. The germline CDR1 and CDR2 sequences are SGHKS and YYEKEE (reference sequence). V lost 2 bases to trimming and J lost 2 bases, with 10 bases between them. The DNA of the CDR3 is TGTGCCAGCAGCTTAGCGGTTCTTCAAGAGACCCAGTACTTC. Its translation: CASSLAVLQETQYF.

A few counts support this clonotype. The J gene is TRBJ1-2, the V gene TRBV6-2 or TRBV6-3, with D maybe TRBD1 (5 bases). The CDR3 covers 15 residues. Per germline, CDR1 MNHEY and CDR2 SVGEGT. V shed 6 bases and J shed 5 bases, with 19 bases lying between them. The CDR3 is CASRKETGTRYGYTF. The CDR3 nucleotides read TGTGCCAGCAGGAAGGAAACCGGGACGAGATATGGCTACACCTTC.

There are a few counts of this clonotype. This chain links TRBV14 with TRBJ2-7; no clear D gene. CDR1 is SGHDN and CDR2 is FVKESK in the germline V gene. The V end was cut by 6 bases, the J end by 6 bases, with 15 bases between. This CDR3 is 13 amino acids long. The CDR3 DNA sequence: TGTGCCAGCAGTCCTTTCCAATTTGGCGAGCAGTACTTC. Translating gives CASSPFQFGEQYF.

This clonotype was observed once. This sequence joins TRBV3-1 and TRBJ2-3; 7 bases line up with TRBD2. CDR3 size: 16 residues. Germline CDR1 and CDR2: LGHDT and YNNKEL (reference sequence). V dropped 4 bases and J dropped 2; count of bases not matched to a gene: 9. DNA of the CDR3: TGTGCCAGCAGCCGACTGGGGGGGACCTCCACAGATACGCAGTATTTT. Protein: CASSRLGGTSTDTQYF.

This clonotype was recorded a few times. This chain uses TRBV5-1 with TRBJ1-3, with D hard to call. Trimming removed 4 bases at V and 6 bases at J, with 14 bases between. Per germline, CDR1 SGHRS and CDR2 YFSETQ. The length of the CDR3 is 14 residues. CDR3 region: CASSQGPVKNTIYF. In nucleotides, the CDR3 is TGCGCCAGCAGCCAAGGACCAGTGAAAAACACCATATATTTT.

Many counts were recorded for this clonotype. This rearrangement joins TRBV5-1 to TRBJ2-1; 14 bases map to TRBD2. This CDR3 spans 15 amino acids. CDR1 and CDR2 (germline): SGHRS, YFSETQ. V trimming: 4 bases; J trimming: 10 bases; junction bases outside the gene matches: 7. The CDR3 reads CASSQGLAGEGEQFF. Written as DNA, the CDR3 is TGCGCCAGCAGCCAGGGACTAGCGGGGGAGGGGGAGCAGTTCTTC.

The V and J genes are TRBV5-4 and TRBJ2-7; 9 bases match TRBD2. Germline values: CDR1 SGHNT, CDR2 YYREEE (reference sequence). The CDR3 runs 14 residues. The CDR3 loop reads CATWGSGGPVEQYF. The CDR3, as DNA: TGTGCAACCTGGGGTAGCGGGGGTCCCGTGGAGCAGTACTTC.

The sample holds a few counts of this clonotype. This sequence joins TRBV6-5 and TRBJ1-5; 10 bases fit TRBD1. Trimming removed 5 bases from V and 2 bases from J; junction bases left unmatched: 3. This CDR3 has 15 amino acids. Germline loops: CDR1 MNHEY, CDR2 SVGAGI. The CDR3 sequence is CASSDRGLGNQPQHF. The CDR3 region has the DNA TGTGCCAGCAGTGACAGGGGGCTGGGCAATCAGCCCCAGCATTTT.

The gene calls are TRBV5-5 and TRBJ2-7; 7 nucleotides agree with TRBD1. The V gene end was trimmed by 3 bases and the J gene end by 2 bases; junction bases not matched to a gene: 8. Germline CDR1 is SGHKS and CDR2 is YYEKEE (reference sequence). This CDR3 is 15 amino acids long. The CDR3 coding sequence is TGTGCCAGCAGCTCGGCCGGGACAGTGGCCTACGAGCAGTACTTC. Amino acids: CASSSAGTVAYEQYF.

This clonotype was picked up a small number of times. The chain couples TRBV25-1 to TRBJ1-2, with D perhaps matching TRBD1 (5 bases). V was trimmed by 3 bases and J by 7 bases, leaving 12 bases between them. Germline assignment: CDR1 MGHDK and CDR2 SYGVNS. This CDR3 contains 13 residues. The CDR3 region has the DNA TGTGCCAGCAGTGATTACAGGTCTGGTGGCTACACCTTC. The encoded protein is CASSDYRSGGYTF.

This clonotype was observed at least ten times. The chain carries TRBV12-3 or TRBV12-4 and TRBJ1-1; TRBD1 is a possible D gene (6 bases). The CDR3 length is 14 residues. V lost 5 bases and J lost 6, with 16 bases in between. The CDR3 DNA reads as TGTGCCAGCAGTAGGGACACGGGGTTGGCTGAAGCTTTCTTT. Translation: CASSRDTGLAEAFF.

This clonotype has just a few counts. CDR3 in amino acids: CASISRTDTQYF. In DNA, the CDR3 is TGTGCCAGCATCTCCAGGACAGATACGCAGTATTTT. The gene calls are TRBV28 and TRBJ2-3; unclear D gene. Germline loops: CDR1 MDHEN, CDR2 SYDVKM. This CDR3 has 12 amino acids. The V end lost 7 bases, the J end lost 3 bases, and 8 bases lay between the germline ends.

This clonotype was observed a few times. CDR3: CASSLVGETGWNEQFF. CDR3 bases: TGTGCCAGCAGCTTAGTGGGGGAGACAGGGTGGAATGAGCAGTTCTTC. This chain links TRBV11-2 with TRBJ2-1, with TRBD1 identical over 7 bases. This CDR3 spans 16 amino acids. CDR1 and CDR2 (germline): SGHAT, FQNNGV. With 1 base clipped from V and 7 bases from J, the junction kept 10 bases outside the gene matches.

The CDR3 DNA reads as TGCAGTGCTCGCGGGGGCAACAATGAGCAGTTCTTC. Translation: CSARGGNNEQFF. V is TRBV20-1 and J is TRBJ2-1, with D perhaps TRBD2 (7 bases). The germline V and J ends were trimmed by 5 bases and 5 bases, with 10 bases remaining between them. CDR3 length equals 12 residues. Germline lookup yields CDR1 DFQATT and CDR2 SNEGSKA (reference sequence).

The chain links TRBV12-3 or TRBV12-4 to TRBJ2-5; unclear D gene. The CDR3 is made up of 12 amino acids. The V end lost 3 bases, the J end lost 5 bases, and 7 bases lay between the germline ends. The CDR3 DNA reads TGTGCCAGCAGTTTCTTGGGGGAGACCCAGTACTTC. This translates into CASSFLGETQYF.

J is TRBJ2-1 and V is TRBV20-1; TRBD2 might be the D (6 bases). Per germline, CDR1 DFQATT and CDR2 SNEGSKA (reference sequence). The CDR3 is 13 residues long. Trimming cost V 5 bases and J 6 bases, with 14 bases left between them. The CDR3 region has the DNA TGCAGTGCTTTGGAGGGTAATATCAATGAGCAGTTCTTC. It encodes CSALEGNINEQFF.

This clonotype showed up just a few times. The chain combines TRBV5-1 with TRBJ2-1, with 11 bases matching TRBD2. Germline V CDR1 and CDR2: SGHRS, YFSETQ. The CDR3 has 14 amino acids. The J segment lost 8 bases and the V segment lost 1 base, leaving 2 bases of the junction unmatched. CDR3 region: CASSLQTSGDEQFF. The CDR3 DNA follows: TGCGCCAGCAGCTTGCAGACTAGCGGGGATGAGCAGTTCTTC.

The V call is TRBV7-9, the J call TRBJ1-2; no reliable D call. The V end lost 5 bases, the J end lost 6 bases, and 10 bases lay between the germline ends. Germline V CDR1 and CDR2: SEHNR, FQNEAQ (reference sequence). The CDR3 runs to 12 residues. The CDR3 coding sequence is TGTGCCAGCAGCCCGACACCCAATGGCTACACCTTC. Translating it yields CASSPTPNGYTF.

This clonotype came up a few times. The rearrangement links TRBV18 to TRBJ1-1, with 7 nucleotides matching TRBD1. V dropped 6 bases and J dropped 4; count of bases not matched to a gene: 8. The CDR3 totals 14 residues. The germline V gene has CDR1 KGHSH and CDR2 LQKENI. CDR3 coding DNA: TGTGCCAGCTCTGACAGGGAGTGGGGCACTGAAGCTTTCTTT. It specifies CASSDREWGTEAFF.